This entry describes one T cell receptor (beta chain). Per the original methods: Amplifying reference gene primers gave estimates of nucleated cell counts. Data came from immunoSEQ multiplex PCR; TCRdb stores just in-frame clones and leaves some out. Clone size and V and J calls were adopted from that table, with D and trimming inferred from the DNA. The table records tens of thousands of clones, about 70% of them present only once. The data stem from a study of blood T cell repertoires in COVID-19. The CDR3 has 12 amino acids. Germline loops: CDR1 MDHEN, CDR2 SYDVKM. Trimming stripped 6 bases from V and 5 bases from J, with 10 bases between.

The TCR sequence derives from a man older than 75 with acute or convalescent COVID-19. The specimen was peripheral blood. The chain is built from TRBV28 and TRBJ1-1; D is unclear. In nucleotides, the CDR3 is TGTGCCAGCAGCCCTGGGCATACTGAAGCTTTCTTT. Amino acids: CASSPGHTEAFF.